This is a list of T cell receptor beta chains from one sample in a study of CD8+CD57+ T cells in acquired aplastic anemia. TCRdb reprocessed the reads with MiXCR, giving one entry per CDR3 protein. The sample contains about 160,000 distinct CDR3 sequences, 35% to 55% of which appear only once. Sequencing was performed on sorted CD4+, CD8+, or CD8+CD57+ T cells (not recorded which) from PBMCs. These receptors originate from a human donor in good health. The CDR3 runs from the conserved cysteine through the conserved F or W. Each record gives: clone size, J gene, D gene, V gene, CDR3 protein, CDR3 DNA. A D gene is named only where the DNA matches it firmly. Some rows mark clone size as missing; the rest say once, few, many or name a class of expanded clone.

clone size: NA; J gene: TRBJ2-5; D gene: NA; V gene: TRBV4-1; CDR3 protein: CASSQEGARETQYF; CDR3 DNA: TGCGCCAGCAGCCAAGAGGGGGCAAGAGAGACCCAGTACTTC
clone size: NA; J gene: TRBJ1-1; D gene: NA; V gene: TRBV20-1; CDR3 protein: CSKQRRSEAFF; CDR3 DNA: TGCAGTAAACAGAGAAGGAGTGAAGCTTTCTTT
clone size: NA; J gene: TRBJ2-1; D gene: NA; V gene: TRBV10-3; CDR3 protein: CAIRPGRQTEQFF; CDR3 DNA: TGTGCCATCAGGCCGGGGAGACAGACCGAGCAGTTCTTC
clone size: few; J gene: TRBJ2-1; D gene: TRBD2; V gene: TRBV5-6; CDR3 protein: CASSSMTSSGYSYNEQFF; CDR3 DNA: TGTGCCAGCAGCTCCATGACCTCTAGCGGTTACTCCTACAATGAGCAGTTCTTC
clone size: many; J gene: TRBJ2-7; D gene: TRBD2; V gene: TRBV12-3/TRBV12-4; CDR3 protein: CASSYGGSSYEQYF; CDR3 DNA: TGTGCCAGCAGTTATGGCGGGAGCTCCTACGAGCAGTACTTC
clone size: NA; J gene: TRBJ2-7; D gene: TRBD1; V gene: TRBV29-1; CDR3 protein: CSVSMDRGYEQYF; CDR3 DNA: TGCAGCGTTTCGATGGACAGGGGATACGAGCAGTACTTC
clone size: NA; J gene: TRBJ2-1; D gene: TRBD2; V gene: TRBV24-1; CDR3 protein: CATESGGVLGEQFF; CDR3 DNA: TGTGCCACCGAATCCGGGGGGGTACTGGGTGAGCAGTTCTTC
clone size: NA; J gene: TRBJ2-3; D gene: TRBD2; V gene: TRBV7-8; CDR3 protein: CASSPEESSGKDTQYF; CDR3 DNA: TGTGCCAGCAGCCCAGAGGAGTCTAGCGGGAAAGATACGCAGTATTTT
clone size: many; J gene: TRBJ2-5; D gene: NA; V gene: TRBV2; CDR3 protein: CASSPGTVETQYF; CDR3 DNA: TGTGCCAGCAGCCCTGGGACTGTGGAGACCCAGTACTTC
clone size: many; J gene: TRBJ2-2; D gene: TRBD1; V gene: TRBV20-1; CDR3 protein: CSAGKDGTANTGELFF; CDR3 DNA: TGCAGTGCTGGAAAAGACGGGACAGCGAACACCGGGGAGCTGTTTTTT
clone size: NA; J gene: TRBJ2-7; D gene: NA; V gene: TRBV19; CDR3 protein: CASSTMRQNYEQYF; CDR3 DNA: TGTGCCAGTAGTACTATGCGACAGAACTACGAGCAGTACTTC
clone size: many; J gene: TRBJ1-2; D gene: NA; V gene: TRBV7-2; CDR3 protein: CASSLTPGTNYGYTF; CDR3 DNA: TGTGCCAGCAGCTTAACCCCGGGGACTAACTATGGCTACACCTTC
clone size: many; J gene: TRBJ2-2; D gene: TRBD2; V gene: TRBV19; CDR3 protein: CASSKLAGGFGELFF; CDR3 DNA: TGTGCCAGTAGTAAGCTAGCGGGAGGGTTCGGGGAGCTGTTTTTT
clone size: NA; J gene: TRBJ2-7; D gene: NA; V gene: TRBV10-3; CDR3 protein: CASRTAGSSYEQYF; CDR3 DNA: TGTGCCAGCAGGACGGCAGGGAGCTCCTACGAGCAGTACTTC
clone size: few; J gene: TRBJ1-6; D gene: TRBD1; V gene: TRBV12-3/TRBV12-4; CDR3 protein: CASSTGASGNSPLHF; CDR3 DNA: TGTGCCAGCAGTACAGGGGCATCGGGGAATTCACCCCTCCACTTT
clone size: many; J gene: TRBJ2-2; D gene: NA; V gene: TRBV4-2; CDR3 protein: CASSQRTFTGELFF; CDR3 DNA: TGTGCCAGCAGCCAAAGGACCTTCACCGGGGAGCTGTTTTTT
clone size: NA; J gene: TRBJ2-5; D gene: NA; V gene: TRBV25-1; CDR3 protein: CASSDPRAGETQYF; CDR3 DNA: TGTGCCAGCAGTGATCCCCGGGCCGGAGAGACCCAGTACTTC
clone size: few; J gene: TRBJ2-5; D gene: NA; V gene: TRBV2; CDR3 protein: CASDLDRKTEETQYF; CDR3 DNA: TGTGCCAGCGACCTCGACAGAAAAACTGAAGAGACCCAGTACTTC
clone size: few; J gene: TRBJ2-3; D gene: TRBD2; V gene: TRBV29-1; CDR3 protein: CSARTSGGTDTQYF; CDR3 DNA: TGCAGCGCACGGACTAGCGGAGGCACAGATACGCAGTATTTT
clone size: NA; J gene: TRBJ1-5; D gene: NA; V gene: TRBV19; CDR3 protein: CASSIGYRVSQPQHF; CDR3 DNA: TGTGCCAGTAGTATAGGATACAGGGTCAGTCAGCCCCAGCATTTT
clone size: NA; J gene: TRBJ2-7; D gene: NA; V gene: TRBV2; CDR3 protein: CASSERGRGGEQYF; CDR3 DNA: TGTGCCAGCAGTGAACGGGGCAGGGGTGGTGAGCAGTACTTC
clone size: many; J gene: TRBJ2-1; D gene: NA; V gene: TRBV6-2/TRBV6-3; CDR3 protein: CASRWGGGGEQFF; CDR3 DNA: TGTGCCAGCAGATGGGGGGGCGGAGGTGAGCAGTTCTTC
clone size: NA; J gene: TRBJ1-1; D gene: TRBD1; V gene: TRBV29-1; CDR3 protein: CSVEGQGANTEAFF; CDR3 DNA: TGCAGCGTTGAAGGGCAGGGGGCAAATACTGAAGCTTTCTTT
clone size: NA; J gene: TRBJ2-3; D gene: NA; V gene: TRBV9; CDR3 protein: CASSVGPVSTDTQYF; CDR3 DNA: TGTGCCAGCAGCGTAGGTCCCGTCAGCACAGATACGCAGTATTTT
clone size: few; J gene: TRBJ2-1; D gene: NA; V gene: TRBV15; CDR3 protein: CATSSPKEANEQFF; CDR3 DNA: TGTGCCACCAGCAGCCCGAAGGAGGCGAATGAGCAGTTCTTC
clone size: NA; J gene: TRBJ2-5; D gene: NA; V gene: TRBV5-4; CDR3 protein: CASSFVGLEETQYF; CDR3 DNA: TGTGCCAGCAGCTTTGTCGGCTTAGAAGAGACCCAGTACTTC
clone size: many; J gene: TRBJ2-2; D gene: NA; V gene: TRBV5-1; CDR3 protein: CASSLARVRGELFF; CDR3 DNA: TGCGCCAGCAGCTTGGCAAGGGTCCGCGGGGAGCTGTTTTTT
clone size: NA; J gene: TRBJ1-1; D gene: TRBD1; V gene: TRBV2; CDR3 protein: CASRLPLGQGNTEAFF; CDR3 DNA: TGTGCCAGCAGACTACCCCTGGGACAGGGGAACACTGAAGCTTTCTTT
clone size: few; J gene: TRBJ2-1; D gene: TRBD2; V gene: TRBV3-1; CDR3 protein: CASSQAGTSGRSNEQFF; CDR3 DNA: TGTGCCAGCAGCCAGGCCGGGACTAGCGGGAGGAGCAATGAGCAGTTCTTC
clone size: few; J gene: TRBJ1-3; D gene: TRBD1; V gene: TRBV28; CDR3 protein: CASRGTGPSGNTIYF; CDR3 DNA: TGTGCCAGCCGGGGGACAGGGCCCTCTGGAAACACCATATATTTT
clone size: many; J gene: TRBJ1-5; D gene: NA; V gene: TRBV7-2; CDR3 protein: CASSPQVNSNQPQHF; CDR3 DNA: TGTGCCAGCAGCCCACAGGTTAATAGCAATCAGCCCCAGCATTTT
clone size: few; J gene: TRBJ2-4; D gene: NA; V gene: TRBV15; CDR3 protein: CATRNLTGGLAKNIQYF; CDR3 DNA: TGTGCCACCAGAAACCTGACAGGCGGACTAGCCAAAAACATTCAGTACTTC
clone size: many; J gene: TRBJ2-3; D gene: NA; V gene: TRBV20-1; CDR3 protein: CSAVASTDTQYF; CDR3 DNA: TGCAGTGCCGTGGCGAGCACAGATACGCAGTATTTT
clone size: few; J gene: TRBJ1-3; D gene: NA; V gene: TRBV5-4; CDR3 protein: CASSLGLRGDSGNTIYF; CDR3 DNA: TGTGCCAGCAGCTTGGGTCTCCGAGGAGACTCTGGAAACACCATATATTTT
clone size: NA; J gene: TRBJ1-1; D gene: NA; V gene: TRBV25-1; CDR3 protein: CAISWGEAFF; CDR3 DNA: TGTGCCATCAGCTGGGGGGAAGCTTTCTTT
clone size: few; J gene: TRBJ1-6; D gene: TRBD1; V gene: TRBV20-1; CDR3 protein: CSARDDRGNSPLHF; CDR3 DNA: TGCAGTGCTAGAGACGACAGGGGTAATTCACCCCTCCACTTT
clone size: NA; J gene: TRBJ2-5; D gene: TRBD1; V gene: TRBV24-1; CDR3 protein: CATSDPGGQETQYF; CDR3 DNA: TGTGCCACCAGTGATCCAGGGGGTCAAGAGACCCAGTACTTC
clone size: NA; J gene: TRBJ2-7; D gene: TRBD2; V gene: TRBV25-1; CDR3 protein: CASSEVAGGSYEQYF; CDR3 DNA: TGTGCCAGCAGTGAGGTAGCGGGAGGGTCCTACGAGCAGTACTTC
clone size: NA; J gene: TRBJ2-3; D gene: TRBD1; V gene: TRBV19; CDR3 protein: CASSIGTGVNTDTQYF; CDR3 DNA: TGTGCCAGTAGTATCGGGACAGGGGTCAACACAGATACGCAGTATTTT
clone size: NA; J gene: TRBJ2-3; D gene: NA; V gene: TRBV15; CDR3 protein: CATSRDQAFSTDTQYF; CDR3 DNA: TGTGCCACCAGCAGAGATCAGGCATTTAGCACAGATACGCAGTATTTT
clone size: NA; J gene: TRBJ2-2; D gene: TRBD2; V gene: TRBV29-1; CDR3 protein: CSVRLAGTGELFF; CDR3 DNA: TGCAGCGTCCGACTAGCGGGCACCGGGGAGCTGTTTTTT